This record looks at one TCR beta chain sequence and its context. The CDR3 contains 17 residues. Trimming removed 0 bases at V and 4 bases at J, with 21 bases between. The germline V gene encodes CDR1 SQVTM and CDR2 ANQGSEA. MiXCR, applied by TCRdb to the reads, yields one record per CDR3 protein. The sample includes just under 550,000 distinct CDR3 sequences, 26% seen only once; the top ten take about 13%. The data belong to a study of T cell repertoires in cytomegalovirus infection. This receptor was identified in a human donor in good health (CMV status not recorded). Some clones in this sample may be carry-over from other donors' samples. The chain couples TRBV29-1 to TRBJ2-5; D uncertain. Material: PBMCs. CDR3 nucleotide sequence: TGCAGCGTTGAAGATCTCGAGGAGTGTGCATTTCGAGAGACCCAGTACTTC. This sequence encodes CSVEDLEECAFRETQYF. Full variable domain (outside the CDR3, taken from reference TRBV29-1 and TRBJ2-5): SAVISQKPSRDICQRGTSLTIQCQVDSQVTMMFWYRQQPGQSLTLIATANQGSEATYESGFVIDKFPISRPNLTFSTLTVSNMSPEDSSIYLCSVEDLEECAFRETQYFGPGTRLLVL.